A single sample gave rise to the 6 T cell receptor beta chains below, sequenced in a study of blood T cell repertoires in COVID-19. Sequenced by immunoSEQ multiplex PCR; TCRdb stores in-frame clones only, minus some. This table has approximately 120,000 clones, more than 80% appearing once. The material sequenced was peripheral blood. Receptors originate from a woman aged 80 or older with COVID-19, enrolled during active disease.

The V and J genes are TRBV4-2 and TRBJ2-5; 11 positions agree with TRBD1. The CDR3 has 16 residues. V dropped 1 base and J dropped 5; count of bases not matched to a gene: 6. Germline lookup yields CDR1 LGHNA and CDR2 YNFKEQ. For the CDR3, the DNA is TGTGCCAGCAGCCAAGTGGGGACAGGGGGAGGGGAGACCCAGTACTTC. Amino acids: CASSQVGTGGGETQYF.

The CDR3 loop reads CASSFGLAGGNNEQFF. CDR3 bases: TGTGCCAGCAGCTTCGGACTAGCGGGAGGGAACAATGAGCAGTTCTTC. The gene calls are TRBV7-8 and TRBJ2-1, with 15 bases lining up with TRBD2. Per the germline V gene, CDR1 is SGHVS and CDR2 is FQNEAQ. V lost 3 bases, J lost 5 bases, and 2 bases stayed unmatched. This CDR3 is 16 amino acids long.

The V gene is TRBV5-4, the J gene TRBJ2-3, with a weak D call TRBD2 (6 bases). This CDR3 contains 16 residues. V was trimmed by 0 bases and J by 6 bases, leaving 17 bases between them. Germline V gene data show CDR1 as SGHNT and CDR2 as YYREEE (reference sequence). The CDR3 DNA sequence: TGTGCCAGCAGCTTGGATGCGCGGGGCGAGGGGGATACGCAGTATTTT. Translating gives CASSLDARGEGDTQYF.

The chain combines TRBV5-5 with TRBJ1-5; a weak D match, TRBD1 (5 bases). The germline V gene has CDR1 SGHKS and CDR2 YYEKEE (reference sequence). There are 15 residues in the CDR3. V was clipped by 1 base and J by 1 base, with 9 bases between them. The CDR3 DNA follows: TGTGCCAGCAGCTTGTACGACAGCAGCAATCAGCCCCAGCATTTT. Translated: CASSLYDSSNQPQHF. Looking up the rest from reference TRBV5-5 and TRBJ1-5 gives the full variable domain: DAGVTQSPTHLIKTRGQQVTLRCSPISGHKSVSWYQQVLGQGPQFIFQYYEKEERGRGNFPDRFSARQFPNYSSELNVNALLLGDSALYLCASSLYDSSNQPQHFGDGTRLSIL.

This chain links TRBV28 with TRBJ2-7; 8 bases fit TRBD1. Unmatched junction bases numbered 9, after V lost 5 bases and J lost 9 bases. This CDR3 is 13 amino acids long. CDR1 and CDR2 (germline): MDHEN, SYDVKM. In DNA, the CDR3 is TGTGCCAGCAGTCCGCCGGGACAGGCAATGCAGTACTTC. Its translation is CASSPPGQAMQYF.

The chain joins TRBV7-4 to TRBJ2-2, with 7 bases lining up with TRBD2. The trim removed 5 bases at V and 7 bases at J, leaving 13 bases unmatched. In germline, CDR1 is SGHVT, CDR2 SQSDAQ. The CDR3 spans 16 residues. The CDR3 region is CASSPPRTSPIGELFF. CDR3 in DNA: TGTGCCAGCAGCCCCCCCCGGACTAGTCCGATCGGGGAGCTGTTTTTT.